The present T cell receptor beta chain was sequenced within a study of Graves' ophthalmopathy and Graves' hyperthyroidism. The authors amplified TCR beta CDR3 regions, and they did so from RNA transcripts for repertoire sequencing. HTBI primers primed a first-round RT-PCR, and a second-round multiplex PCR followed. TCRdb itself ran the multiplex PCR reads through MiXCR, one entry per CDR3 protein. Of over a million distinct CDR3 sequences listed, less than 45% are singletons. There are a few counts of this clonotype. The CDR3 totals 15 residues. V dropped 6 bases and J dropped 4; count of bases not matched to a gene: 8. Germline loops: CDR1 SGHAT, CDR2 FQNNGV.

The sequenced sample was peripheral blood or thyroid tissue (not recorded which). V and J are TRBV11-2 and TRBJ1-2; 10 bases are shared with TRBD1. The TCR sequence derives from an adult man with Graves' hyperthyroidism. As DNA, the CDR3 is TGTGCCAGCAGTTACTCGGGACAGGGGTTCTATGGCTACACCTTC. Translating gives CASSYSGQGFYGYTF.